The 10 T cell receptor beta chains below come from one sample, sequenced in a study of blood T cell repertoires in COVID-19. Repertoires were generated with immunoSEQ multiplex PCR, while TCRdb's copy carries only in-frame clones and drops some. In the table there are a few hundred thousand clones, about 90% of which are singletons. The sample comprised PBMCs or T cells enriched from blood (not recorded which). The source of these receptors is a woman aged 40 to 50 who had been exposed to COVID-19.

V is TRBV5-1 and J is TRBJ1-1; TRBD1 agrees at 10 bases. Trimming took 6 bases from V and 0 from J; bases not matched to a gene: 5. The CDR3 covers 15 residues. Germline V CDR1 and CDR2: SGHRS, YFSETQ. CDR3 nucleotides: TGCGCCAGCAAGAGACAGGGGGCGTTGAACACTGAAGCTTTCTTT. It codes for CASKRQGALNTEAFF.

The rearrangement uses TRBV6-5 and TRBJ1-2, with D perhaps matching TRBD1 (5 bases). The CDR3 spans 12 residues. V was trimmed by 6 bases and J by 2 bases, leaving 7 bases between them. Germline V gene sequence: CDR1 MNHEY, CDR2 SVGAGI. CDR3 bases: TGTGCCAGCAGCCGACAGAACTATGGCTACACCTTC. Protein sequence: CASSRQNYGYTF.

The CDR3 DNA reads TGTGCCAGCAGCGTCCCCGGCGGGGAAAAACTGTTTTTT. It translates to CASSVPGGEKLFF. This sequence joins TRBV7-9 and TRBJ1-4; no firm D call. The CDR3 covers 13 residues. Trimming stripped 5 bases from V and 8 bases from J, with 12 bases between. CDR1 and CDR2 from the germline V gene are SEHNR and FQNEAQ (reference sequence).

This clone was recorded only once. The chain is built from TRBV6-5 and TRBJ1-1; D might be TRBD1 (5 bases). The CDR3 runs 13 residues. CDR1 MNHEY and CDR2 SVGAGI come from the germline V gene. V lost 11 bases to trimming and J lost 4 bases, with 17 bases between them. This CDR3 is CAARQRKVTEAFF. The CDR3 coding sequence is TGTGCCGCCAGACAGAGAAAAGTCACTGAAGCTTTCTTT.

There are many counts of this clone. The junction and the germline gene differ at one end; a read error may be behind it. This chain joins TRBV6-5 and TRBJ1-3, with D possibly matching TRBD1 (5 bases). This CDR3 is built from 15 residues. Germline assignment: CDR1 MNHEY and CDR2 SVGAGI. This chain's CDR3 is CASSDSGGTGNTIYF. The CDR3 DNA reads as TGTGCCAGCAGTGACTCGGGGGGGACTGGAAACACCATATATTTT.

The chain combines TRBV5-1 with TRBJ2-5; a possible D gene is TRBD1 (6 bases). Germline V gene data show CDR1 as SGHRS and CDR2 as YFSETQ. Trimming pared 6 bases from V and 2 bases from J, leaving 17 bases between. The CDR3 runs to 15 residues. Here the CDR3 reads CASKEQGQQQETQYF. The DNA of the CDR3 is TGCGCCAGCAAGGAACAGGGACAACAACAAGAGACCCAGTACTTC.

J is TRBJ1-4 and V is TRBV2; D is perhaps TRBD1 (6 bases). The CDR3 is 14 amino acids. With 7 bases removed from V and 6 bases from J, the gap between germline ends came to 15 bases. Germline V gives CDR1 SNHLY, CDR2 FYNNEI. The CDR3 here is CASNLGHLDEKLFF. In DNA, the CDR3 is TGTGCCAGCAACTTGGGACATTTGGATGAAAAACTGTTTTTT.

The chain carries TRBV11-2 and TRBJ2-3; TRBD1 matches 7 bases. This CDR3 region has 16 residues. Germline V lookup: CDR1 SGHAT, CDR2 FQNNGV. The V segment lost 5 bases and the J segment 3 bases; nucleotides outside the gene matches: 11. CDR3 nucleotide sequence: TGTGCCAGCAGCAGAAGGACAGGATTTATAACAGATACGCAGTATTTT. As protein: CASSRRTGFITDTQYF. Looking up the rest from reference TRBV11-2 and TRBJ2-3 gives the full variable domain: EAGVAQSPRYKIIEKRQSVAFWCNPISGHATLYWYQQILGQGPKLLIQFQNNGVVDDSQLPKDRFSAERLKGVDSTLKIQPAKLEDSAVYLCASSRRTGFITDTQYFGPGTRLTVL.

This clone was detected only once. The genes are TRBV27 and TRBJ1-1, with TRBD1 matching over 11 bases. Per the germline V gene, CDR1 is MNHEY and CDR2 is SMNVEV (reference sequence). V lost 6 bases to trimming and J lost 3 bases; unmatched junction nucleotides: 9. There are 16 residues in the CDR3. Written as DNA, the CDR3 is TGTGCCAGCAGCCTTTCTAGGGGACAGGGGGACACTGAAGCTTTCTTT. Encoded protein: CASSLSRGQGDTEAFF.

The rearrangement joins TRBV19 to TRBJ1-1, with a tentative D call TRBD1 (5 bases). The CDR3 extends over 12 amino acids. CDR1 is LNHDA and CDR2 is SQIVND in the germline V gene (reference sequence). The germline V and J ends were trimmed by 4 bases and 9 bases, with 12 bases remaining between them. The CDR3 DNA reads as TGTGCCAGTAGTAGGCCTCAGGGTAAAGCTTTCTTT. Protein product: CASSRPQGKAFF.